The 20 T cell receptor beta chains reported below all come from one sample, sequenced in a study of T-cell reconstitution after alpha-beta-depleted transplantation in children. Unique molecular identifiers were built into the TCRbeta library. TCRdb ran MiXCR on the PCR reads and lists one entry per CDR3 protein. The data show 150,000 to 200,000 distinct CDR3 sequences, with over 8.5% seen just once and roughly 13% held by the top ten. The sample was PBMCs, taken before TCRalphabeta/CD19-depleted stem cell transplant. The receptors stem from a boy aged 2-9 years with acute myeloid leukemia, due to receive a stem cell transplant.

This clonotype has a count of ten or more. V gene TRBV28 combines with J gene TRBJ2-6; TRBD2 might be the D (6 bases). V was cut by 6 bases and J by 4 bases, with 19 bases left in between. This CDR3 is built from 17 residues. Germline V lookup: CDR1 MDHEN, CDR2 SYDVKM. CDR3: CASSRRYGSSGANVLTF. The CDR3 region has the DNA TGTGCCAGCAGCCGAAGGTACGGGAGTAGCGGGGCCAACGTCCTGACTTTC.

This clonotype appeared many times. The chain recombines TRBV7-9 with TRBJ2-7; unclear D gene. Germline values: CDR1 SEHNR, CDR2 FQNEAQ (reference sequence). V dropped 3 bases and J dropped 3 bases, with 6 bases sitting between them. CDR3 size: 12 residues. The CDR3 bases are TGTGCCAGCAGCTTCAGCGTCTACGAGCAGTACGTC. It is translated as CASSFSVYEQYV.

This clonotype has at least ten counts. This chain connects TRBV7-9 to TRBJ2-1; TRBD1 might be the D (6 bases). The CDR3 is 15 amino acids. V lost 5 bases and J 8 bases, leaving 19 bases between the germline ends. CDR1 and CDR2 from the germline V gene are SEHNR and FQNEAQ (reference sequence). CDR3 DNA sequence: TGTGCCAGCAGCCCTAACTACATACAGGGCTATGAGCAGTTCTTC. The encoded protein is CASSPNYIQGYEQFF.

As regards this clonotype: The junction does not match germline at one end; this may be a read error. The genes are TRBV2 and TRBJ1-2, with TRBD1 matching 11 bases. Germline V gene sequence: CDR1 SNHLY, CDR2 FYNNEI. The CDR3 is 18 residues long. The CDR3 region is CACSVHGTGGSLNYGYTF. CDR3 DNA: TGTGCCTGCAGTGTGCACGGGACAGGGGGATCCCTTAACTATGGCTACACCTTC.

At least ten counts were recorded for this clonotype. The J gene is TRBJ2-5, the V gene TRBV28, with 8 bases matching TRBD1. The V gene's germline CDR1 is MDHEN and CDR2 SYDVKM. V lost 0 bases, J lost 2 bases, and 2 bases stayed unmatched. There are 15 residues in the CDR3. In nucleotides, the CDR3 is TGTGCCAGCAGTTTATGGCAGGGGGCTCAAGAGACCCAGTACTTC. As protein: CASSLWQGAQETQYF.

This clonotype was seen at least ten times. The V and J genes are TRBV14 and TRBJ2-6; D gene uncertain. CDR3 length: 17 residues. Trimming pared 4 bases from V and 1 base from J, leaving 14 bases between. The germline CDR1 and CDR2 sequences are SGHDN and FVKESK. Here the CDR3 reads CASSLLGYESGANVLTF. CDR3 DNA: TGTGCCAGCAGCCTGTTGGGATACGAATCTGGGGCCAACGTCCTGACTTTC. Full variable domain (missing parts from reference TRBV14 and TRBJ2-6): EAGVTQFPSHSVIEKGQTVTLRCDPISGHDNLYWYRRVMGKEIKFLLHFVKESKQDESGMPNNRFLAERTGGTYSTLKVQPAELEDSGVYFCASSLLGYESGANVLTFGAGSRLTVL.

This clonotype was counted many times. The rearrangement uses TRBV12-3 or TRBV12-4 and TRBJ1-2; D remains ambiguous. V lost 6 bases to trimming and J lost 4 bases, with 21 bases between them. The CDR3 extends over 16 amino acids. CDR3 nucleotide sequence: TGTGCCAGCAGCCGAATAGTGGGAGGAGGGAGCTATGGCTACACCTTC. This encodes CASSRIVGGGSYGYTF.

This clonotype was counted many times. The V call is TRBV5-6, the J call TRBJ2-5; 8 nucleotides align to TRBD1. Looked up from germline, CDR1 is SGHDT and CDR2 is YYEEEE. J gave up 3 bases and V 4 bases, and 5 bases lay outside the gene matches. The CDR3 loop spans 14 amino acids. CDR3 region: CASSPPDREETQYF. CDR3 DNA: TGTGCCAGCAGCCCCCCGGACAGGGAAGAGACCCAGTACTTC.

Many counts were recorded for this clonotype. The rearrangement uses TRBV6-1 and TRBJ2-2; D call uncertain. V was clipped by 3 bases and J by 1 base, with 9 bases between them. The germline gives CDR1 MNHNS, CDR2 SASEGT. There are 15 residues in the CDR3. The CDR3: CASSDLKRNTGELFF. As DNA, the CDR3 is TGTGCCAGCAGTGATCTAAAGAGGAACACCGGGGAGCTGTTTTTT.

The table lists this clonotype with many counts. The J gene is TRBJ2-2, the V gene TRBV9; maybe TRBD1 (5 bases). The CDR3 is 16 amino acids. Germline-derived CDR1 and CDR2 are SGDLS and YYNGEE. Trimming cost V 4 bases and J 6 bases, with 19 bases left between them. The CDR3 DNA reads as TGTGCCAGCAGCCCCGCACCGGACACGGCGGCCGGGGAGCTGTTTTTT. Its translation is CASSPAPDTAAGELFF. Supplemented by reference TRBV9 and TRBJ2-2, the full variable domain reads DSGVTQTPKHLITATGQRVTLRCSPRSGDLSVYWYQQSLDQGLQFLIQYYNGEERAKGNILERFSAQQFPDLHSELNLSSLELGDSALYFCASSPAPDTAAGELFFGEGSRLTVL.

This clonotype was seen at least ten times. This chain connects TRBV7-3 to TRBJ2-6; D is undetermined. CDR1 SGHTA and CDR2 FQGTGA come from the germline V gene. Deletions cut 3 bases from V and 2 bases from J, with 8 bases between. CDR3 length: 15 amino acids. CDR3 coding DNA: TGTGCCAGCAGCTTTTCTGGGCCTGGGGCCAACGTCCTGACTTTC. Protein product: CASSFSGPGANVLTF.

Worth noting for this clonotype: With a much larger clone just one base away, this may be a read error. The V call is TRBV10-2, the J call TRBJ2-3; tentatively, D is TRBD2 (5 bases). The germline CDR1 and CDR2 sequences are WSHSY and SAAADI. CDR3 length: 19 residues. In DNA form, the CDR3 reads TGCGCCAGCAGTTTTTTATTAGAAGCGGACTCCCCCGCGGCAGATACGCTGTATTTT. Protein product: CASSFLLEADSPAADTLYF.

This clonotype was picked up many times. V is TRBV29-1 and J is TRBJ2-7, with 7 bases identical to TRBD2. V lost 4 bases, J lost 4 bases, and 7 bases stayed unmatched. The CDR3 totals 13 residues. Germline assignment: CDR1 SQVTM and CDR2 ANQGSEA. The chain's CDR3 is CSVGAGERYEQYF. The CDR3 region has the DNA TGCAGCGTTGGTGCGGGGGAAAGGTACGAGCAGTACTTC.

This clonotype has at least ten counts. This chain joins TRBV7-8 and TRBJ1-2; possibly TRBD1 for D (6 bases). Trimming took 6 bases from V and 4 from J, leaving 12 bases between them. The CDR3 sequence is 13 residues long. Germline-derived CDR1 and CDR2 are SGHVS and FQNEAQ. For the CDR3, the DNA is TGTGCCAGCAGGGGCGACAGGAGCTATGGCTACACCTTC. Protein: CASRGDRSYGYTF.

This clonotype was seen more than once but under ten times. V is TRBV6-7 and J is TRBJ1-1; D is uncertain. TRBV6-7 is an ORF, with its function uncertain. The CDR3 consists of 16 residues. Trimming removed 0 bases at V and 5 bases at J, with 16 bases between. The CDR3 region has the DNA TGTGCCAGCAGTTACTCGATCCCGGAGTCGGGTACTGAAGCTTTCTTT. Translated, it gives CASSYSIPESGTEAFF.

This clonotype was observed at least ten times. V usage is TRBV20-1 and J usage is TRBJ2-1; TRBD1 is a possible D gene (6 bases). Germline V gives CDR1 DFQATT, CDR2 SNEGSKA (reference sequence). This CDR3 region has 14 residues. V shed 5 bases and J shed 9 bases, with 20 bases lying between them. The CDR3 DNA is TGCAGTGCTTTTCGGACAGCCCAAGGGGGTGAGCAGTTCTTC. It is translated as CSAFRTAQGGEQFF.

At least ten counts were recorded for this clonotype. The chain recombines TRBV7-3 with TRBJ2-1; D may be TRBD2 (6 bases). Trimming left V 0 bases short and J 9 bases short, with 6 bases between. Per germline, CDR1 SGHTA and CDR2 FQGTGA. CDR3 length: 12 amino acids. In DNA, the CDR3 is TGTGCCAGCAGCTTAACCGGGGGTGAGCAGTTCTTC. It encodes CASSLTGGEQFF.

This clonotype was detected a few times. The chain links TRBV20-1 to TRBJ2-1; D may be TRBD1 (10 bases). The germline CDR1 and CDR2 sequences are DFQATT and SNEGSKA (reference sequence). V was trimmed by 5 bases and J by 4 bases, leaving 27 bases between them. CDR3 length: 18 residues. The CDR3 reads CSARDRGLASGAYNEQFF. The DNA of the CDR3 is TGCAGTGCTCGGGACAGGGGCTTGGCTAGCGGGGCTTACAATGAGCAGTTCTTC.

This clonotype was recorded at least ten times. The gene calls are TRBV19 and TRBJ1-1; a possible D gene is TRBD1 (5 bases). The CDR3 spans 16 residues. Germline V gene sequence: CDR1 LNHDA, CDR2 SQIVND (reference sequence). The ends were cut back, 5 bases at V and 1 base at J, with 17 bases in the middle. CDR3 DNA sequence: TGTGCCAGTAGTCTTACAGCAGGGTTCGGGAACACTGAAGCTTTCTTT. It translates to CASSLTAGFGNTEAFF.

At least ten counts were recorded for this clonotype. This chain links TRBV7-2 with TRBJ1-1; tentatively, D is TRBD1 (6 bases). The germline gives CDR1 SGHTA, CDR2 FQGNSA. This CDR3 is 15 amino acids long. Trimming took off 4 bases at V and 3 bases at J, with 15 bases between the two ends. The CDR3 DNA follows: TGTGCCAGCAGCTCGTACAGGGATGTGGACACTGAAGCTTTCTTT. Translated, it gives CASSSYRDVDTEAFF.